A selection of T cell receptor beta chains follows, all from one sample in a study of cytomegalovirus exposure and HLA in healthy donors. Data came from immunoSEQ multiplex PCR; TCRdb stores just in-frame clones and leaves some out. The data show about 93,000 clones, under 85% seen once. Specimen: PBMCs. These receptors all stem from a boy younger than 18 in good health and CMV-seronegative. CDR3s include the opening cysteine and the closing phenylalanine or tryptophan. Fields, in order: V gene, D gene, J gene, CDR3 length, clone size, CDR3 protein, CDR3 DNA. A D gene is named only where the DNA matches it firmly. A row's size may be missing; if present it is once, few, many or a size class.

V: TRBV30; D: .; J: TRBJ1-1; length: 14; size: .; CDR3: CAWTESEGNTEAFF; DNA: TGTGCCTGGACCGAGAGCGAGGGGAACACTGAAGCTTTCTTT
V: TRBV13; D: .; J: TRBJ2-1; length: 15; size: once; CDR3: CASSSQSATYNEQFF; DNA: TGTGCCAGCAGCTCCCAGTCGGCGACATACAATGAGCAGTTCTTC
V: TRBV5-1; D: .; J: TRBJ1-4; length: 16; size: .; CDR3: CASSLGGSQGGEKLFF; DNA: TGCGCCAGCAGCTTGGGAGGGTCCCAAGGGGGTGAAAAACTGTTTTTT
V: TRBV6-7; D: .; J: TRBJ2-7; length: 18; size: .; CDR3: CASSYSKLVWNRLIEQYF; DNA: TGTGCCAGCAGTTACTCGAAACTAGTATGGAATAGGCTTATCGAGCAGTACTTC
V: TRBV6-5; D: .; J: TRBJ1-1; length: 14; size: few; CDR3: CASSYSAVNTEAFF; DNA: TGTGCCAGCAGTTACTCGGCAGTGAACACTGAAGCTTTCTTT
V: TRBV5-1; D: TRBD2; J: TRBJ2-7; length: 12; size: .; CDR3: CASSLAGGEQYF; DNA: TGCGCCAGCAGCTTGGCGGGAGGCGAGCAGTACTTC
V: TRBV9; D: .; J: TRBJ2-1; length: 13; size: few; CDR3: CASSSGQYNEQFF; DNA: TGTGCCAGCAGCTCCGGACAGTACAATGAGCAGTTCTTC
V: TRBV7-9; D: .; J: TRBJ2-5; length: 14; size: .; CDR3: CASSFRDFQETQYF; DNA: TGTGCCAGCAGCTTCCGGGACTTCCAAGAGACCCAGTACTTC
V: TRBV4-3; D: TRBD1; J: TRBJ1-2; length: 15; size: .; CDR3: CASSPYRGILYGYTF; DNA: TGCGCCAGCAGCCCTTACAGGGGGATTTTGTATGGCTACACCTTC
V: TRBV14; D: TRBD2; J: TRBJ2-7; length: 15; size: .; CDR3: CASSHFGTSGSRQYF; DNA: TGTGCCAGCAGCCATTTTGGGACTAGCGGGAGTAGGCAGTACTTC
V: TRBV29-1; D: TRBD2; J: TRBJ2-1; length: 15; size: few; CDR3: CSVEDLGLAGYRQFF; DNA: TGCAGCGTTGAAGACCTAGGACTAGCGGGTTACAGGCAGTTCTTC
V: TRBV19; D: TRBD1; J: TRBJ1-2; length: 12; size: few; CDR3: CASRTGNYGYTF; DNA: TGTGCCAGTAGGACAGGGAACTATGGCTACACCTTC
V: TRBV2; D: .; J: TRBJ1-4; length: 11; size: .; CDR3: CASSESEKLFF; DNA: TGTGCCAGCAGTGAGAGTGAAAAACTGTTTTTT
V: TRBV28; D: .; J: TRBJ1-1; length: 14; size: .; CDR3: CASRSQGVGTEAFF; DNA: TGTGCCAGCAGATCTCAGGGTGTAGGCACTGAAGCTTTCTTT
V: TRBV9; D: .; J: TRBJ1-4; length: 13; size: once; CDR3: CASSVGVAEKLFF; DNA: TGTGCCAGCAGCGTAGGGGTAGCCGAAAAACTGTTTTTT
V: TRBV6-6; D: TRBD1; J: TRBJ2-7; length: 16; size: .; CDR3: CASSYFLRDRGSEQYF; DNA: TGTGCCAGCAGTTACTTTCTCCGGGACAGGGGCTCCGAACAGTACTTC
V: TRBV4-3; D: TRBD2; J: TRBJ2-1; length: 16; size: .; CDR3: CASSQGSSGSYGEQFF; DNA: TGCGCCAGCAGCCAAGGTTCTAGCGGGAGTTATGGTGAGCAGTTCTTC
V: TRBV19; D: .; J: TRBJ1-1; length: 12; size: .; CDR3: CASTQMNTEAFF; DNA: TGTGCCAGTACGCAGATGAACACTGAAGCTTTCTTT
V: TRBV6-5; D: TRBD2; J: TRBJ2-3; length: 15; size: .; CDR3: CASRILAGAGDTQYF; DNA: TGTGCCAGCAGAATACTAGCGGGAGCCGGAGATACGCAGTATTTT
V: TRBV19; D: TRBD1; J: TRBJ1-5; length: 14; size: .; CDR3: CASKWGQGAQPQHF; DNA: TGTGCCAGTAAGTGGGGACAGGGGGCTCAGCCCCAGCATTTT
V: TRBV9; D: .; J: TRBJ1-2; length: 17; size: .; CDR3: CASSLSRGPGGLNGYTF; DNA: TGTGCCAGCAGCCTTAGTAGAGGACCCGGCGGGCTGAATGGCTACACCTTC
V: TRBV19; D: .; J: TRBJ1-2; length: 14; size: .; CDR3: CASSMDSGRNGYTF; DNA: TGTGCCAGTAGTATGGATTCAGGGAGGAATGGCTACACCTTC
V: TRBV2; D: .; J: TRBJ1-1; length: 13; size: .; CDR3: CASTLDINTEAFF; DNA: TGTGCCAGCACCCTGGACATTAACACTGAAGCTTTCTTT
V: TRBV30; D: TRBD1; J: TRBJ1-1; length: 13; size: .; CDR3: CAWSTGVNTEAFF; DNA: TGTGCCTGGAGTACAGGGGTAAACACTGAAGCTTTCTTT
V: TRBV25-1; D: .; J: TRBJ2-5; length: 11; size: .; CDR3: CASSRGETQYF; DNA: TGTGCCAGCAGTCGGGGGGAGACCCAGTACTTC
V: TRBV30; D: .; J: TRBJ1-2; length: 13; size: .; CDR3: CAWNIGGAGGYTF; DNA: TGTGCCTGGAATATCGGGGGGGCGGGGGGCTACACCTTC
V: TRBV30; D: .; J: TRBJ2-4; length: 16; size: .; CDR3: CAWSVPRLGAKNIQYF; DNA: TGTGCCTGGAGTGTACCTAGGTTGGGAGCCAAAAACATTCAGTACTTC
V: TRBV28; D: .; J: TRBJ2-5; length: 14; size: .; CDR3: CASSRPFLEETQYF; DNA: TGTGCCAGCAGCAGGCCCTTTTTGGAAGAGACCCAGTACTTC
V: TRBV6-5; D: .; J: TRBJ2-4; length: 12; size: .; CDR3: CAVSPGKNIQYF; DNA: TGTGCCGTCTCACCAGGCAAAAACATTCAGTACTTC
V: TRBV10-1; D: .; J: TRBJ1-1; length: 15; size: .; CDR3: CASSESIGGGTEAFF; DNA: TGCGCCAGCAGTGAGTCGATCGGCGGTGGGACTGAAGCTTTCTTT
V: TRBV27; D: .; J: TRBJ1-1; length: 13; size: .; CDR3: CASSNLGGTEAFF; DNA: TGTGCCAGCAGTAACTTGGGGGGGACTGAAGCTTTCTTT
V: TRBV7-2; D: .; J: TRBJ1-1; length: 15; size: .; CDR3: CASSLAAPLSAEAFF; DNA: TGTGCCAGCAGCTTAGCGGCCCCACTTAGCGCTGAAGCTTTCTTT
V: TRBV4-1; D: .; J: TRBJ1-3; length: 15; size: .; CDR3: CASSPGHTSGNTIYF; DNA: TGCGCCAGCAGCCCCGGACATACCTCTGGAAACACCATATATTTT
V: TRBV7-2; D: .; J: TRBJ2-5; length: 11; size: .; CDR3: CASSLQETQYF; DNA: TGTGCCAGCAGCTTACAGGAGACCCAGTACTTC
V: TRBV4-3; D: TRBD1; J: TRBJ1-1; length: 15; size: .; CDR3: CASSQGIQGNTEAFF; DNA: TGCGCCAGCAGCCAGGGGATACAGGGGAACACTGAAGCCTTCTTT
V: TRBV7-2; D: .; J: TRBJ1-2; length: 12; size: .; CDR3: CASSLGGRSYTF; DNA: TGTGCCAGCAGCTTGGGGGGGAGGAGCTACACCTTC
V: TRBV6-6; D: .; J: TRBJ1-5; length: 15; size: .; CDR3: CASRAGGGSNQPQHF; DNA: TGTGCCAGCAGGGCCGGGGGTGGTAGCAATCAGCCCCAGCATTTT
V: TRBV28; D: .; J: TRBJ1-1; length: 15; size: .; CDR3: CASSLGAAGNTEAFF; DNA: TGTGCCAGCAGTTTAGGAGCGGCAGGTAACACTGAAGCTTTCTTT
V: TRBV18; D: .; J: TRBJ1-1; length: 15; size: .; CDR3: CASSPGGGGALEAFF; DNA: TGTGCCAGCTCACCAGGGGGGGGCGGAGCCCTTGAAGCTTTCTTT
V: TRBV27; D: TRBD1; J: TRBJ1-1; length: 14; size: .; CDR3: CASSSYRGRTEAFF; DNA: TGTGCCAGCAGTTCCTACAGGGGAAGGACTGAAGCTTTCTTT
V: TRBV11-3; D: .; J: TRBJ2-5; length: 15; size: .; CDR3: CASSLGSGPYGAQYF; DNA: TGTGCCAGCAGCTTGGGCTCCGGACCCTACGGGGCCCAGTACTTC
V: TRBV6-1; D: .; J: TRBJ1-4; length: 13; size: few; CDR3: CASRGSYNEKLFF; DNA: TGTGCCAGCAGGGGCAGCTATAATGAAAAACTGTTTTTT
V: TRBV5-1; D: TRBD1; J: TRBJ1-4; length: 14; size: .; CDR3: CASSFRDRNEKLFF; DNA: TGCGCCAGCAGCTTTCGGGACAGAAATGAAAAACTGTTTTTT
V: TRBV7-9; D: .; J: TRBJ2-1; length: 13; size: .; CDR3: CASSWGVVDEQFF; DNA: TGTGCCAGCAGCTGGGGGGTGGTGGATGAGCAGTTCTTC
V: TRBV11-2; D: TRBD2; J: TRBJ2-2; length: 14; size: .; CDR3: CASTTSGNTGELFF; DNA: TGTGCCAGCACCACTAGCGGGAACACCGGGGAGCTGTTTTTT
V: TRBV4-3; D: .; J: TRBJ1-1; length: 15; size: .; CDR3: CASSQEGGEWTEAFF; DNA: TGCGCCAGCAGCCAAGAGGGGGGAGAATGGACTGAAGCTTTCTTT
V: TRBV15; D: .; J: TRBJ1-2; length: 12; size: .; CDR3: CATSRGLTGYTF; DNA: TGTGCCACCAGCAGAGGCCTGACAGGCTACACCTTC